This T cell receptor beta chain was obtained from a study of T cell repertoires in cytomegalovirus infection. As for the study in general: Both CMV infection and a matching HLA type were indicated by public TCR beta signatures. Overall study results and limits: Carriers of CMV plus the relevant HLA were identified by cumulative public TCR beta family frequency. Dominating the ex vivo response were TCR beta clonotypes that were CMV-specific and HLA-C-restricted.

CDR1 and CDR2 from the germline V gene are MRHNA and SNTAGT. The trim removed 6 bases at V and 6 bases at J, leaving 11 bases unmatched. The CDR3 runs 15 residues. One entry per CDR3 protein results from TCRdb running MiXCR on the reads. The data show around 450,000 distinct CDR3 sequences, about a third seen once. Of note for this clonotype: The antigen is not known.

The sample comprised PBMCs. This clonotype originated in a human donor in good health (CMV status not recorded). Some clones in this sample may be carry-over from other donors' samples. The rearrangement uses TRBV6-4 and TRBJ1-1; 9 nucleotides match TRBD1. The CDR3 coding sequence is TGTGCCAGCAGCAAAGAACAGGGGGCGAGAGCTGAAGCTTTCTTT. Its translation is CASSKEQGARAEAFF.